The clone carrying this T cell receptor (beta chain) was counted many times. Its antigen is as yet unknown. Synthesis of cDNA was carried out by template-switch 5'RACE. The reaction used 10-nucleotide random UMIs. Via MiXCR, TCRdb re-called the 5' RACE reads, giving one row per CDR3 protein. The sample shows approximately 46,000 distinct CDR3 sequences, approximately 3% of them seen only once. The CDR3 is 13 amino acids. Germline loops: CDR1 SGHDN, CDR2 FVKESK. V lost 0 bases and J lost 4, with 6 bases in between. This record belongs to a study of neurological immune-mediated disorders. PBMCs stored at -80 C, 2 million in total, were the source of the unsorted libraries. Overall study findings and caveats: Multiple sclerosis, the disease with the least TCR clonal expansion, fell below healthy controls, whereas HTLV-1-associated myelopathy showed the most. Phylogenetically, 18 of 34 multiple sclerosis patients' repertoires fell into one related-CDR3 cluster, a possible signature.

The sample was PBMCs. The chain is built from TRBV14 and TRBJ1-2; D remains ambiguous. The clonotype originates from a woman aged 45-65 years with multiple sclerosis. The CDR3: CASSQDPGYGYTF. As DNA, the CDR3 is TGTGCCAGCAGCCAAGATCCCGGCTATGGCTACACCTTC.